One sample yielded the 4 T cell receptor beta chains listed below, sequenced in a study of cytomegalovirus exposure and HLA in healthy donors. The PCR employed 60 Vbeta primers together with 13 Jbeta primers. Repertoires were generated with immunoSEQ multiplex PCR, while TCRdb's copy carries only in-frame clones and drops some. The sample yields over 100,000 clones, approximately 78% seen once. The specimen was PBMCs. The receptors were gathered from a woman aged 25 to 39 in good health and CMV-seropositive.

V gene TRBV9 combines with J gene TRBJ2-2; no clear D gene. The CDR3 extends over 14 amino acids. The germline gives CDR1 SGDLS, CDR2 YYNGEE. With 4 bases removed from V and 3 bases from J, the gap between germline ends came to 10 bases. As DNA, the CDR3 is TGTGCCAGCAGCTACTCTTTGGACACCGGGGAGCTGTTTTTT. Its translation is CASSYSLDTGELFF.

The chain uses TRBV2 and TRBJ2-5; 7 bases are shared with TRBD1. V was pared by 3 bases and J by 14 bases, with 6 bases of the junction left unmatched. CDR3 length equals 11 residues. Per germline, CDR1 SNHLY and CDR2 FYNNEI. The CDR3 spells CASSDPDRSYF. CDR3 in DNA: TGTGCCAGCAGTGATCCGGACAGGTCATACTTC.

The rearrangement links TRBV28 to TRBJ1-5; D is undetermined. Germline assignment: CDR1 MDHEN and CDR2 SYDVKM. The ends were cut back, 6 bases at V and 3 bases at J, with 15 bases in the middle. The CDR3 consists of 15 residues. DNA of the CDR3: TGTGCCAGCAGCCGACTGTCGGGGATCAATCAGCCCCAGCATTTT. Encoded protein: CASSRLSGINQPQHF.

The rearrangement uses TRBV7-9 and TRBJ1-2; 7 bases map to TRBD1. Germline CDR1 reads SEHNR; CDR2 reads FQNEAQ (reference sequence). V trimming: 8 bases; J trimming: 6 bases; junction bases outside the gene matches: 24. The CDR3 consists of 18 residues. The CDR3: CASHIPGTVPITMDGYTF. For the CDR3, the DNA is TGTGCCAGCCACATCCCTGGGACAGTACCAATCACTATGGATGGCTACACCTTC.